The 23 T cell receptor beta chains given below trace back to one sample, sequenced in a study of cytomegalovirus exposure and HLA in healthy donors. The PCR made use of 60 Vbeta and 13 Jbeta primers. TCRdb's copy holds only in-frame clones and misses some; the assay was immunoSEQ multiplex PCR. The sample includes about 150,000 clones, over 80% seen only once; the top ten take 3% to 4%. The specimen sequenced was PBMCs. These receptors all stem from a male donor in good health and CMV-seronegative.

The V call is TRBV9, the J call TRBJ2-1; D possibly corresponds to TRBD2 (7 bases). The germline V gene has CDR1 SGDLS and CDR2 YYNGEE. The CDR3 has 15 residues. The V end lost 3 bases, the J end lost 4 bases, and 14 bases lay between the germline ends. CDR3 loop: CASSEEGGKYNEQFF. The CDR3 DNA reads TGTGCCAGCAGCGAGGAGGGGGGGAAGTACAATGAGCAGTTCTTC.

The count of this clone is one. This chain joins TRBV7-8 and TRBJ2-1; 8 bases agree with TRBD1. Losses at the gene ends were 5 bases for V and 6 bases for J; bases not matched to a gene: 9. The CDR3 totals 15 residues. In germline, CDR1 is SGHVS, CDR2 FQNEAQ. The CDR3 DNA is TGTGCCAGCAGCGCAACCGGGACAGGACCCAATGAGCAGTTCTTC. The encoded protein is CASSATGTGPNEQFF.

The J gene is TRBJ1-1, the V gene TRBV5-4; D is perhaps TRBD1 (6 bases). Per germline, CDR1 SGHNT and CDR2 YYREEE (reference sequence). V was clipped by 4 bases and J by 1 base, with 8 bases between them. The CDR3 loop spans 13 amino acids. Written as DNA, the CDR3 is TGTGCCAGCAGCCCCAGGGGGAACACTGAAGCTTTCTTT. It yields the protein CASSPRGNTEAFF.

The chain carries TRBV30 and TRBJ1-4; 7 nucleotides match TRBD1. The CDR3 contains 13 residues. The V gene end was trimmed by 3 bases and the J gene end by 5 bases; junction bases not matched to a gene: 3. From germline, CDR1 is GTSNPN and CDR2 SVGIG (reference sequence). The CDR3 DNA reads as TGTGCCTGGAGCCGGGACAGAAATGAAAAACTGTTTTTT. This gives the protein CAWSRDRNEKLFF.

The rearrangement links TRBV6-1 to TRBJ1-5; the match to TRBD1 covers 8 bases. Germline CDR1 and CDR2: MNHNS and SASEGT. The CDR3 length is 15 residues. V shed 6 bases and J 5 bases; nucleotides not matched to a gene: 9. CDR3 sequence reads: CASRDKGTGYQPQHF. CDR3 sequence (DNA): TGTGCCAGCAGGGATAAAGGGACAGGATATCAGCCCCAGCATTTT.

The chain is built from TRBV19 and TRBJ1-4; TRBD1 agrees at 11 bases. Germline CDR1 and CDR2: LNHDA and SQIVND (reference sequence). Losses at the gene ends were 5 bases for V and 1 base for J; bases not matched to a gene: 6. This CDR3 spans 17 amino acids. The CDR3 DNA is TGTGCCAGTAGTCACGGACAGGGGGCTCTAACTAATGAAAAACTGTTTTTT. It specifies CASSHGQGALTNEKLFF.

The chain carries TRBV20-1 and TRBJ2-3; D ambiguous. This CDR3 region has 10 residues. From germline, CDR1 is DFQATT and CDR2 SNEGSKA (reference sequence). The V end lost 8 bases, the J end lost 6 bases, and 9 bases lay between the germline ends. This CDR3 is CSLWADTQYF. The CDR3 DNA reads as TGCAGTCTCTGGGCGGATACGCAGTATTTT.

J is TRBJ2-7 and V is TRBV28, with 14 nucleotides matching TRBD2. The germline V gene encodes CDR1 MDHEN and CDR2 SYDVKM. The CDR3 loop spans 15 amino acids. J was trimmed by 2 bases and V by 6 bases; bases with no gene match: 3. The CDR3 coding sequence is TGTGCCAGCAGCTCGGGACTAGCGGGAGCCTACGAGCAGTACTTC. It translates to CASSSGLAGAYEQYF.

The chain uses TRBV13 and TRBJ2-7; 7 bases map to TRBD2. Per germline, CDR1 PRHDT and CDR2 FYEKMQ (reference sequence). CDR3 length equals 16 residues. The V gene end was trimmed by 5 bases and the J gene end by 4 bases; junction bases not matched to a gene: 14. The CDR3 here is CASSPLIGLDGYEQYF. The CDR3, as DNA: TGTGCCAGCAGCCCCCTGATCGGACTAGACGGGTACGAGCAGTACTTC.

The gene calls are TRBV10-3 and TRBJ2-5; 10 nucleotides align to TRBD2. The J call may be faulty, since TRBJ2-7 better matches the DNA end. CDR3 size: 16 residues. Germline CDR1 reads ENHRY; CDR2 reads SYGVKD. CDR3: CAISAEPGLASYEQYF. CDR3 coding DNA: TGTGCCATCAGTGCCGAACCGGGACTAGCGTCCTACGAGCAGTACTTC.

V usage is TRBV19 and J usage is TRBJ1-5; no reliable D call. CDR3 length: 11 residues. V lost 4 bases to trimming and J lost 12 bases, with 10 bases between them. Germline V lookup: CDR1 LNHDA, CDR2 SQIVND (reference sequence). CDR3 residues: CASSNRQDQHF. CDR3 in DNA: TGTGCCAGTAGTAACAGACAAGACCAGCATTTT.

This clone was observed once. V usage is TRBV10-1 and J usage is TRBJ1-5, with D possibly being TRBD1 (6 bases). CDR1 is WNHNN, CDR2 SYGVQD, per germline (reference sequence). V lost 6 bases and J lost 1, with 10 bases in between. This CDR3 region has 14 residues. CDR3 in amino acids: CASRFQGSNQPQHF. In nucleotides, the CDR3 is TGCGCCAGCAGATTTCAGGGGAGCAATCAGCCCCAGCATTTT.

This CDR3 is CASSFGTLGETQYF. CDR3 bases: TGTGCCAGCAGCTTCGGGACACTGGGTGAGACCCAGTACTTC. This chain uses TRBV7-9 with TRBJ2-5; D may be TRBD1 (6 bases). V gave up 3 bases and J gave up 5 bases, with 13 bases separating them. The V gene's germline CDR1 is SEHNR and CDR2 FQNEAQ (reference sequence). This CDR3 has 14 residues. The full variable domain, completed using reference TRBV7-9 and TRBJ2-5, is DTGVSQNPRHKITKRGQNVTFRCDPISEHNRLYWYRQTLGQGPEFLTYFQNEAQLEKSRLLSDRFSAERPKGSFSTLEIQRTEQGDSAMYLCASSFGTLGETQYFGPGTRLLVL.

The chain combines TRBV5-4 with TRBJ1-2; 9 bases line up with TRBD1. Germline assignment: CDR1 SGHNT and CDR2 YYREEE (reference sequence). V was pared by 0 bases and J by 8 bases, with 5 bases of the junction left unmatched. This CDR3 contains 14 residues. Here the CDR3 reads CASSLDRGPWGYTF. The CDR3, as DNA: TGTGCCAGCAGCTTGGACAGGGGGCCCTGGGGCTACACCTTC. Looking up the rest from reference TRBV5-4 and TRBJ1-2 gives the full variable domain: ETGVTQSPTHLIKTRGQQVTLRCSSQSGHNTVSWYQQALGQGPQFIFQYYREEENGRGNFPPRFSGLQFPNYSSELNVNALELDDSALYLCASSLDRGPWGYTFGSGTRLTVV.

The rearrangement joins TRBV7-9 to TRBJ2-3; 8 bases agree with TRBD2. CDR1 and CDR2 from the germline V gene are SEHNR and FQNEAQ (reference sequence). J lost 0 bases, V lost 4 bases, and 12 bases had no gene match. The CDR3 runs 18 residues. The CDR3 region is CASSSRGGMALSTDTQYF. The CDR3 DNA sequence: TGTGCCAGCAGCTCCCGGGGGGGTATGGCCCTAAGCACAGATACGCAGTATTTT.

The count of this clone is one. CDR3 coding DNA: TGTGCCAGCAGCTTAGGTGGGGCAGGGACTAATGAAAAACTGTTTTTT. Translating gives CASSLGGAGTNEKLFF. This chain connects TRBV7-9 to TRBJ1-4, with D possibly being TRBD1 (5 bases). Germline V gives CDR1 SEHNR, CDR2 FQNEAQ (reference sequence). The V gene lost 1 base and the J gene lost 2 bases, with 11 bases spanning the gap. The CDR3 spans 16 residues.

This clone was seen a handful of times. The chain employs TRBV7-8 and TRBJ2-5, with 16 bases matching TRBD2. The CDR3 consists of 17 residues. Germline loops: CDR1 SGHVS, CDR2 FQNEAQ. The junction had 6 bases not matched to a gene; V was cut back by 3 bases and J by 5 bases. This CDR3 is CASSFGTSGGARETQYF. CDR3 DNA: TGTGCCAGCAGCTTCGGGACTAGCGGGGGGGCTAGGGAGACCCAGTACTTC.

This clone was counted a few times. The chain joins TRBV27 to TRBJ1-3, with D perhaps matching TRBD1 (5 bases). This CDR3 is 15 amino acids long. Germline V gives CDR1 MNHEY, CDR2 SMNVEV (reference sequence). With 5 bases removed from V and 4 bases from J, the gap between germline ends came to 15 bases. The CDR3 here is CASSPLGEGGNTIYF. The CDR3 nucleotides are TGTGCCAGCAGTCCTCTAGGGGAGGGCGGAAACACCATATATTTT.

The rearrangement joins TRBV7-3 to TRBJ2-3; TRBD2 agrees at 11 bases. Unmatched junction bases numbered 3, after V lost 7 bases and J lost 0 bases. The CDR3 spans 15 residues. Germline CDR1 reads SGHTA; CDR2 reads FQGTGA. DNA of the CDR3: TGTGCCAGCAAACGGACTAGCGGGAGCACAGATACGCAGTATTTT. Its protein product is CASKRTSGSTDTQYF.

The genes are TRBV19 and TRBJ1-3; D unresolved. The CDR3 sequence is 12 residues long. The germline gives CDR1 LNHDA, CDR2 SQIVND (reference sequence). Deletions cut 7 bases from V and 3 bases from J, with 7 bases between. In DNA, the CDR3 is TGTGCCAGTATCGGAGATGGAAACACCATATATTTT. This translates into CASIGDGNTIYF.

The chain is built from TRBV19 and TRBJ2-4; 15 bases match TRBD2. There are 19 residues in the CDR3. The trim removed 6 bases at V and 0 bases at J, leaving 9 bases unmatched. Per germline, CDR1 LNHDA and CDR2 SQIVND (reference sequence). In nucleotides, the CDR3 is TGTGCCAGTAGCCCCTGGACTAGCGGGAGGGCCACAGCCAAAAACATTCAGTACTTC. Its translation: CASSPWTSGRATAKNIQYF.

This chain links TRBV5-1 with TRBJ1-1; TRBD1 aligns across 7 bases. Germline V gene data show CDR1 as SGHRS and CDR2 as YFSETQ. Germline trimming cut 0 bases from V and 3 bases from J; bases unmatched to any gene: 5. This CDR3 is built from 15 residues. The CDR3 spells CASSLVSQGDTEAFF. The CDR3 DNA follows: TGCGCCAGCAGCTTGGTTAGCCAGGGGGACACTGAAGCTTTCTTT.

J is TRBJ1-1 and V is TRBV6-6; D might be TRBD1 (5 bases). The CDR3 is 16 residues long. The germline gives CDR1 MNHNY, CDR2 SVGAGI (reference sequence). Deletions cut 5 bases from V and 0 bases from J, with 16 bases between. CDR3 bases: TGTGCCAGCAGTCTCGAGGAGGGGTTGATGAACACTGAAGCTTTCTTT. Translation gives CASSLEEGLMNTEAFF.